This record concerns one T cell receptor (beta chain) sequence. Antigen: not known. This sample is part of a study of cytomegalovirus exposure and HLA in healthy donors. The PCR employed 60 Vbeta primers together with 13 Jbeta primers. Profiled with immunoSEQ multiplex PCR; TCRdb holds only in-frame clones, not every one. Of about 130,000 clones in the sample, around four fifths were seen once. Study observations and caveats: In a later analysis, at a false discovery rate of 0.05, under 20,000 TCR beta sequences matched HLA alleles. Follow-up analysis seemed to connect common viral pathogens with several of the most significant clusters identified. It was 150 to 200 TCR beta chains that were listed as cytomegalovirus-associated. An analysis was carried out later, and it reportedly showed fewer N-insertions in an Asian-associated ancestry cluster than the approximately 670-donor mean.

The V gene lost 4 bases and the J gene lost 0 bases, with 10 bases spanning the gap. The CDR3 is made up of 14 amino acids. CDR1 is KGHSH, CDR2 LQKENI, per germline. V is TRBV18 and J is TRBJ2-7, with D tentatively TRBD1 (5 bases). This sequence originates from a woman aged 40 to 50 in good health and CMV-seropositive. The sequenced sample was PBMCs. The chain's CDR3 is CASSLGRASYEQYF. CDR3 sequence (DNA): TGTGCCAGCTCACTAGGCAGGGCCTCCTACGAGCAGTACTTC.